Reported below is one TCR beta chain. Its antigen is undetermined. Germline V gene sequence: CDR1 SGHTA, CDR2 FQGNSA. The germline V and J ends were trimmed by 3 bases and 7 bases, with 13 bases remaining between them. The CDR3 extends over 13 amino acids. The data derive from a study of cytomegalovirus exposure and HLA in healthy donors. Study results and caveats: Rare sequences made up most TCRs, while some public TCRs were found in many donors. Analyzed later, most CMV-associated TCR beta chains appeared HLA-restricted.

PCR involved 60 Vbeta and 13 Jbeta primers. TCRdb keeps only in-frame clones here, not all; method: immunoSEQ multiplex PCR. This sample yields 100,000 to 150,000 clones, of which around two thirds are seen a single time; approximately 8.2% belongs to the top ten. The sequencing sample was made of PBMCs. The clonotype was recovered from a woman in her thirties or forties in good health and CMV-seropositive. The genes are TRBV7-2 and TRBJ2-7, with D possibly TRBD2 on 5 matching bases. The CDR3 coding sequence is TGTGCCAGCAGCTTCCCGGGATTGGGAGAGCAGTACTTC. Residues: CASSFPGLGEQYF.